This entry describes one TCR beta chain. What it binds is not known. This entry belongs to a study of response to subunit inactivated influenza vaccine. The study, taken as a whole, reports: Researchers suggested that each seasonal influenza vaccination recruits few new T cells.

MiXCR was run by TCRdb on the RT-PCR reads, yielding one entry per CDR3 protein. This table has approximately 530,000 distinct CDR3 sequences, roughly 7.9% appearing once. The CDR3 runs to 17 residues. CDR1 and CDR2 from the germline V gene are DFQATT and SNEGSKA (reference sequence). Trimming pared 1 base from V and 0 bases from J, leaving 16 bases between. Sequencing used PBMCs from blood, obtained 23 months after vaccination. The V and J genes are TRBV20-1 and TRBJ2-1; D unclear. This sequence was found in a man aged 50-75 years who received an inactivated influenza vaccine. The CDR3 nucleotides are TGCAGTGCTAGAGGCCAGGAGATGATAAGCTCCTACAATGAGCAGTTCTTC. This sequence encodes CSARGQEMISSYNEQFF.